This is a list of T cell receptor beta chains from one sample in a study of T cell repertoires in cytomegalovirus infection. TCRdb fed the reads into MiXCR, producing one record per CDR3 protein. Here the sample spans about 150,000 distinct CDR3 sequences, roughly a quarter being singletons. The specimen sequenced was PBMCs. These receptor sequences come from a human donor in good health (CMV status not recorded). Some clones in this sample may be carry-over from other donors' samples. Each CDR3 is given with its conserved first and last residue. Each record gives: V gene, J gene, clone size, CDR3 protein. Clone sizes are given selectively: once, few, many, or a class where the clone is expanded.

V: TRBV5-1; J: TRBJ2-1; size: .; CDR3: CASSVGQYNEQFF
V: TRBV19; J: TRBJ1-1; size: few; CDR3: CASKDSEGIRNTEAFF
V: TRBV7-9; J: TRBJ2-7; size: .; CDR3: CASVQGAGYEQYF
V: TRBV29-1; J: TRBJ2-7; size: .; CDR3: CSVGWWGKISYEQYF
V: TRBV7-8; J: TRBJ1-3; size: many; CDR3: CASSQDRNTIYF
V: TRBV7-2; J: TRBJ2-5; size: few; CDR3: CASSTWSGGLQETQYF
V: TRBV5-6; J: TRBJ2-1; size: few; CDR3: CASSLRRLADNEQFF
V: TRBV7-2; J: TRBJ2-3; size: many; CDR3: CASMGDTQYF
V: TRBV12-3/TRBV12-4; J: TRBJ1-5; size: .; CDR3: CASRNLRDRENQPQHF
V: TRBV5-6; J: TRBJ2-1; size: .; CDR3: CASSLPGQIANEQFF
V: TRBV7-2; J: TRBJ2-1; size: few; CDR3: CASSVWTSDEQFF
V: TRBV11-2; J: TRBJ2-5; size: .; CDR3: CASSSGTLQETQYF
V: TRBV19; J: TRBJ2-5; size: once; CDR3: CASSIRGSTGETQYF
V: TRBV7-2; J: TRBJ2-3; size: many; CDR3: CASSSQRGWRDTQYF
V: TRBV7-3; J: TRBJ2-3; size: many; CDR3: CASSRRQGTDTQYF
V: TRBV29-1; J: TRBJ2-7; size: few; CDR3: CSVEDAEGEQYF
V: TRBV12-3/TRBV12-4; J: TRBJ1-6; size: few; CDR3: CASNSRRAPRTLHF
V: TRBV28; J: TRBJ1-6; size: few; CDR3: CASSLSHSPLHF
V: TRBV7-2; J: TRBJ2-5; size: many; CDR3: CASSFPAGLQETQYF
V: TRBV20-1; J: TRBJ2-5; size: few; CDR3: CSASIVTVQETQYF
V: TRBV12-3/TRBV12-4; J: TRBJ2-4; size: few; CDR3: CASLGLAKNIQYF
V: TRBV11-2; J: TRBJ2-6; size: .; CDR3: CASSFKDTPGANVLTF
V: TRBV12-3/TRBV12-4; J: TRBJ1-2; size: .; CDR3: CASAENYGYTF
V: TRBV7-9; J: TRBJ2-5; size: many; CDR3: CASSFPSGRAGETQYF
V: TRBV5-1; J: TRBJ1-2; size: few; CDR3: CASSIAQQGGYTF
V: TRBV6-6; J: TRBJ2-7; size: few; CDR3: CASSYSGGGRVYVEQYF
V: TRBV4-1; J: TRBJ1-2; size: .; CDR3: CASSQIEGNYGYTF
V: TRBV5-1; J: TRBJ2-3; size: few; CDR3: CASSPGATTSTDTQYF
V: TRBV7-2; J: TRBJ2-3; size: many; CDR3: CASRPAGAPSDTQYF
V: TRBV20-1; J: TRBJ1-6; size: .; CDR3: CSAEAGTGNSPLHF
V: TRBV20-1; J: TRBJ2-7; size: many; CDR3: CSARPGLAGVGPYEQYF
V: TRBV28; J: TRBJ2-1; size: few; CDR3: CASSLRARTGVGYNEQFF
V: TRBV20-1; J: TRBJ1-1; size: few; CDR3: CSATIGARTEAFF
V: TRBV15; J: TRBJ1-4; size: .; CDR3: CATSRIQETKLFF
V: TRBV12-3/TRBV12-4; J: TRBJ1-1; size: few; CDR3: CASRGGTDPEAFF
V: TRBV4-1; J: TRBJ2-3; size: .; CDR3: CASSQPHEVGTSGTQYF
V: TRBV7-9; J: TRBJ1-6; size: .; CDR3: CASSPGQGNSPLHF
V: TRBV3-1; J: TRBJ2-7; size: .; CDR3: CASSQSDRQYF
V: TRBV7-9; J: TRBJ2-3; size: few; CDR3: CASRSPTDTQYF
V: TRBV7-2; J: TRBJ1-1; size: few; CDR3: CASSLWGGGQGTEAFF
V: TRBV12-3/TRBV12-4; J: TRBJ1-4; size: few; CDR3: CASSFDGYEKLFF
V: TRBV5-4; J: TRBJ2-3; size: few; CDR3: CASSSERHSDTQYF
V: TRBV5-6; J: TRBJ2-7; size: .; CDR3: CASSWDRTPYEQYF
V: TRBV28; J: TRBJ2-3; size: .; CDR3: CASSYRDRGLDTQYF
V: TRBV19; J: TRBJ2-1; size: few; CDR3: CASMGRTDSYNEQFF
V: TRBV20-1; J: TRBJ2-1; size: few; CDR3: CSAKWQGNEQFF
V: TRBV7-2; J: TRBJ1-2; size: many; CDR3: CASRPGSPNYGYTF
V: TRBV25-1; J: TRBJ2-7; size: .; CDR3: CASSSIYEQYF
V: TRBV24-1; J: TRBJ2-1; size: .; CDR3: CATSDLREFGRNEQFF
V: TRBV7-9; J: TRBJ2-5; size: many; CDR3: CASSSPEGGTLYQETQYF
V: TRBV14; J: TRBJ2-1; size: .; CDR3: CASSPGRAPYNEQFF
V: TRBV6-1; J: TRBJ2-6; size: many; CDR3: CASRWLSADSGANVLTF
V: TRBV28; J: TRBJ2-7; size: few; CDR3: CASSSFTGQEGSYEQYF
V: TRBV7-8; J: TRBJ2-7; size: many; CDR3: CASSLEGQGPEEQYF
V: TRBV20-1; J: TRBJ2-3; size: once; CDR3: CSATRRGGTDTQYF
V: TRBV4-2; J: TRBJ2-2; size: .; CDR3: CASSQDPGVRGTGELFF
V: TRBV2; J: TRBJ1-2; size: few; CDR3: CASLRQAPSGYTF
V: TRBV7-9; J: TRBJ2-6; size: .; CDR3: CASPRGVSGANVLTF
V: TRBV19; J: TRBJ2-6; size: .; CDR3: CASSMIGGSPSGANVLTF
V: TRBV7-6; J: TRBJ1-1; size: .; CDR3: CASSLGGNEAFF